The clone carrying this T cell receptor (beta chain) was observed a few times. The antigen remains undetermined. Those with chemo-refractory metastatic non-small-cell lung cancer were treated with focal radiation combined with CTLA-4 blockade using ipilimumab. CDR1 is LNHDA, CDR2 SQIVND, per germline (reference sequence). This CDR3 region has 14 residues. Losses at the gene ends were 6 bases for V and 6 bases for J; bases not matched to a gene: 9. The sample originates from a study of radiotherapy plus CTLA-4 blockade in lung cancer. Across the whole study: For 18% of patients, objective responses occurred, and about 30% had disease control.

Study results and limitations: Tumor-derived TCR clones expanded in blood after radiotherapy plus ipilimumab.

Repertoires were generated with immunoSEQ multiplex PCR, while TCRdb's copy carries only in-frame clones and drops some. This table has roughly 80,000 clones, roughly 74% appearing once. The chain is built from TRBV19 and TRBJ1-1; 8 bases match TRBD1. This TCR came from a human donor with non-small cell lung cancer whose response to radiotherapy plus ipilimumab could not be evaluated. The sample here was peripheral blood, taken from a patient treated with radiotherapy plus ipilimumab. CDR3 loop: CASRARTGSSEAFF. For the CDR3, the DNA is TGTGCCAGTAGGGCCAGGACAGGGTCTTCTGAAGCTTTCTTT.